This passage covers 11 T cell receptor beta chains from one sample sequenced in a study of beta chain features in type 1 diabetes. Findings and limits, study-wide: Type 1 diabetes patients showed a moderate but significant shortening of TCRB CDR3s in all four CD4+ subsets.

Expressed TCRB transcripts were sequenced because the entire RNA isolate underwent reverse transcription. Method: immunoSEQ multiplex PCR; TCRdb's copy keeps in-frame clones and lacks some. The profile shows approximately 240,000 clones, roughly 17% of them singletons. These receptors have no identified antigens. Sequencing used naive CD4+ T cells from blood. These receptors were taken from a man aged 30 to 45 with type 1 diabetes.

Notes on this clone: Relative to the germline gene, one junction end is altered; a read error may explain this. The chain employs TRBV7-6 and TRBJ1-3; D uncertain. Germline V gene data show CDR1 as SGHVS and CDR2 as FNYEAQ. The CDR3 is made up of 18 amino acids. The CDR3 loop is CASRLVGGSVGSGNTIYF. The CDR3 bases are TGTGCCAGCAGATTAGTAGGAGGGTCGGTGGGCTCTGGAAACACCATATATTTT. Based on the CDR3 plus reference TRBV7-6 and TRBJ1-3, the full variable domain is GAGVSQSPRYKVTKRGQDVALRCDPISGHVSLYWYRQALGQGPEFLTYFNYEAQQDKSGLPNDRFSAERPEGSISTLTIQRTEQRDSAMYRCASRLVGGSVGSGNTIYFGEGSWLTVV.

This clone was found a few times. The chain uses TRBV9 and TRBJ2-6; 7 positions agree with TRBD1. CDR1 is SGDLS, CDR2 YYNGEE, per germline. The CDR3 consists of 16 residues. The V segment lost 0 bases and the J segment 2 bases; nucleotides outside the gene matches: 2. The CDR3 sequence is CASSVGDRAGANVLTF. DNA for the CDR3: TGTGCCAGCAGCGTAGGAGACAGGGCTGGGGCCAACGTCCTGACTTTC. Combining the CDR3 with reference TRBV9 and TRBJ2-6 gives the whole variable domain DSGVTQTPKHLITATGQRVTLRCSPRSGDLSVYWYQQSLDQGLQFLIQYYNGEERAKGNILERFSAQQFPDLHSELNLSSLELGDSALYFCASSVGDRAGANVLTFGAGSRLTVL.

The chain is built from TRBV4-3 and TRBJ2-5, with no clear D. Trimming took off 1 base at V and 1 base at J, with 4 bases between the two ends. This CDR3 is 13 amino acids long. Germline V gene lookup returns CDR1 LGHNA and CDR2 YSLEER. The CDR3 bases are TGCGCCAGCAGCCAAGTGGTCCAAGAGACCCAGTACTTC. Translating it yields CASSQVVQETQYF.

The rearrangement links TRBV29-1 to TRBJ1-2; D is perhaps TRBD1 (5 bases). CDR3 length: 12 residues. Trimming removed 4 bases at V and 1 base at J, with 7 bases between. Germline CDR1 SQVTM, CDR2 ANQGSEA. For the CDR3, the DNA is TGCAGCGTTGTAGGGGTTAACTATGGCTACACCTTC. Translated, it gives CSVVGVNYGYTF.

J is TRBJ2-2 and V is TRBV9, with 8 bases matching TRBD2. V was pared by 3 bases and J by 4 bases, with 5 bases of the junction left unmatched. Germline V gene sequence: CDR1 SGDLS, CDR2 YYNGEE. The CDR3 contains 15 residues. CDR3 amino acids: CASSALAGSTGELFF. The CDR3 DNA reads TGTGCCAGCAGCGCCCTAGCGGGCTCCACCGGGGAGCTGTTTTTT.

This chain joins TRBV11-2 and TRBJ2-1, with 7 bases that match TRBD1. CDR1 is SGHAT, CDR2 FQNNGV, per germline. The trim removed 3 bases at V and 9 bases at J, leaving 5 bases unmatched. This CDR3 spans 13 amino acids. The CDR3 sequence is CASSFDREFEQFF. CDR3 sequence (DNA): TGTGCCAGCAGCTTTGACAGGGAGTTTGAGCAGTTCTTC.

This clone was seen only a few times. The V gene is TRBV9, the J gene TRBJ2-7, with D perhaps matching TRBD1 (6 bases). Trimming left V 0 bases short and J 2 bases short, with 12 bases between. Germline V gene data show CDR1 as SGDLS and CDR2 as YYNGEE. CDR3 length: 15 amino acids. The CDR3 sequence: CASSVAQGPTYEQYF. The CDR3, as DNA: TGTGCCAGCAGCGTAGCTCAGGGGCCCACCTACGAGCAGTACTTC.

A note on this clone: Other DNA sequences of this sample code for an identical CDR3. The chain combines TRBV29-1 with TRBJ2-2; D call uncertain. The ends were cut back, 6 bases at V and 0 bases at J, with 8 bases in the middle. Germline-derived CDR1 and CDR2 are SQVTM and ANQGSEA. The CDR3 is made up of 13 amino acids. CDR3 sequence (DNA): TGCAGCGTGGGAACAGCGAACACCGGGGAGCTGTTTTTT. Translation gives CSVGTANTGELFF.

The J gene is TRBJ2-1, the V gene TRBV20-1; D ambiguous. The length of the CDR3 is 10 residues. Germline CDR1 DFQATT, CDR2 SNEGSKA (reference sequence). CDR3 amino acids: CYKSRWGQFF. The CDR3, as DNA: TGCTATAAGTCTCGGTGGGGTCAGTTCTTC.

The CDR3 reads CSVEIGLVDTQYF. Written as DNA, the CDR3 is TGCAGCGTTGAAATCGGACTGGTAGATACGCAGTATTTT. The J gene is TRBJ2-3, the V gene TRBV29-1; D might be TRBD2 (5 bases). The CDR3 length is 13 residues. Germline V gives CDR1 SQVTM, CDR2 ANQGSEA. The germline V and J ends were trimmed by 2 bases and 5 bases, with 11 bases remaining between them.

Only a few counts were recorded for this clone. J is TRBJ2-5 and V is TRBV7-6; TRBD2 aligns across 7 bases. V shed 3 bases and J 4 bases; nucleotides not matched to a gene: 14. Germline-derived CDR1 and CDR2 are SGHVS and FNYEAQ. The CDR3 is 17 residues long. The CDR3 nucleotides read TGTGCCAGCAGCTTTCAAGGCGGGAGTGCCCATATAGAGACCCAGTACTTC. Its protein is CASSFQGGSAHIETQYF.